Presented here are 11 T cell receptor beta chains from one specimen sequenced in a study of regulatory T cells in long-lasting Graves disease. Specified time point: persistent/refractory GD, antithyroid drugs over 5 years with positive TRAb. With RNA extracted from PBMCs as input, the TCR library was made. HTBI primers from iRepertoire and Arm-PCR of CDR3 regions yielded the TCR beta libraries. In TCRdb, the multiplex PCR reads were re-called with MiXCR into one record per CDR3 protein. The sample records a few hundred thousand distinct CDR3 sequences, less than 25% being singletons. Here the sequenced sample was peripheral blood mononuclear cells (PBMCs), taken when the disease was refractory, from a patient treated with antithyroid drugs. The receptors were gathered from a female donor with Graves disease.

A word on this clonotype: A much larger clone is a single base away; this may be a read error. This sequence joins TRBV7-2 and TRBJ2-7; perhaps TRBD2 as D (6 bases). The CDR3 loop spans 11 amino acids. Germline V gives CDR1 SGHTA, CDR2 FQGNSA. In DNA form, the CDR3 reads TGTGTCAGCAGCTTAGGACGGGAGCGGTACTTC. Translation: CVSSLGRERYF.

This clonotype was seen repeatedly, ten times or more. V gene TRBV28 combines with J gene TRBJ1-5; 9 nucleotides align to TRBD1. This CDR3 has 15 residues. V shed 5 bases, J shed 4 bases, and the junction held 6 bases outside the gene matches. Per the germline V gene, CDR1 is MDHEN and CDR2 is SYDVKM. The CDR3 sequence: CASSPTGTGNQPQHF. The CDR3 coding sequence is TGTGCCAGCAGTCCTACCGGGACAGGGAATCAGCCCCAGCATTTT.

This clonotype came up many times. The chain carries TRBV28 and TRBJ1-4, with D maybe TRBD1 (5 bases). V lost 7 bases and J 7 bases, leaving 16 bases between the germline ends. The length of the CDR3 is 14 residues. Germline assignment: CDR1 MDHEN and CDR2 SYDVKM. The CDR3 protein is CASTGGGWSEKLFF. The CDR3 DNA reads TGTGCCAGCACCGGGGGGGGGTGGAGTGAAAAACTGTTTTTT. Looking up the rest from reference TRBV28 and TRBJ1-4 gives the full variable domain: DVKVTQSSRYLVKRTGEKVFLECVQDMDHENMFWYRQDPGLGLRLIYFSYDVKMKEKGDIPEGYSVSREKKERFSLILESASTNQTSMYLCASTGGGWSEKLFFGSGTQLSVL.

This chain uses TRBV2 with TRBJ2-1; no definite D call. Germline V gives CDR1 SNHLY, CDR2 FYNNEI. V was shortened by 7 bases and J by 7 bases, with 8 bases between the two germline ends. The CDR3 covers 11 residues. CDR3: CASTQPNEQFF. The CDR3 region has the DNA TGTGCCAGCACACAACCAAATGAGCAGTTCTTC.

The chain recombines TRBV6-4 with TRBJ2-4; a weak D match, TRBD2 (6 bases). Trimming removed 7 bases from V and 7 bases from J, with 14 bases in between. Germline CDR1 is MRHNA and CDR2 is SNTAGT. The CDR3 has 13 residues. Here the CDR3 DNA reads TGTGCCAGCAAGGAGGGTATAAGCAACATTCAGTACTTC. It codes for CASKEGISNIQYF.

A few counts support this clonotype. The DNA of the CDR3 is TGCAGTGCTCCGACGGGGGGGCTCAACTATGGCTACACCTTC. This encodes CSAPTGGLNYGYTF. The chain combines TRBV20-1 with TRBJ1-2; TRBD1 is a possible D gene (6 bases). Germline assignment: CDR1 DFQATT and CDR2 SNEGSKA (reference sequence). The CDR3 extends over 14 amino acids. Trimming took off 5 bases at V and 2 bases at J, with 15 bases between the two ends.

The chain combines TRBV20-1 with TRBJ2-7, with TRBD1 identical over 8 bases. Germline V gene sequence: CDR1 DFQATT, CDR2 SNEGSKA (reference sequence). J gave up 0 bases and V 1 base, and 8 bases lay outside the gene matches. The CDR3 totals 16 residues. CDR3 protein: CSARVRTGSHSYEQYF. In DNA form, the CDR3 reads TGCAGTGCTAGAGTCCGGACAGGGTCCCACTCCTACGAGCAGTACTTC.

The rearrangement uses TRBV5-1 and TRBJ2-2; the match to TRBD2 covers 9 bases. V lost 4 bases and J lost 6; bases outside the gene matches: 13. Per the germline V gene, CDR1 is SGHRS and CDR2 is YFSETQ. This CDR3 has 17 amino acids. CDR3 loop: CASSTTATSGTSGELFF. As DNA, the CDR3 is TGCGCCAGCAGCACTACTGCGACTAGCGGCACTTCCGGGGAGCTGTTTTTT.

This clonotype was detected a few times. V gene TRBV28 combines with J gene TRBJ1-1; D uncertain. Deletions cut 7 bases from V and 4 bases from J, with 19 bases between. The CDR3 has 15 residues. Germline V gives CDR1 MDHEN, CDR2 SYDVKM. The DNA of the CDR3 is TGTGCCAGCATCAAAAGAGGGTTTCGGGGCACTGAAGCTTTCTTT. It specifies CASIKRGFRGTEAFF.

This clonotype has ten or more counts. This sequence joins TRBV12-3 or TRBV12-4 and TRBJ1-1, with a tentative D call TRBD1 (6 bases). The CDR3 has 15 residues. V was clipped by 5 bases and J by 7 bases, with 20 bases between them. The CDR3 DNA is TGTGCCAGCAGTGCACTAGCAGGGGTAATTAGTGAAGCTTTCTTT. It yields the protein CASSALAGVISEAFF.

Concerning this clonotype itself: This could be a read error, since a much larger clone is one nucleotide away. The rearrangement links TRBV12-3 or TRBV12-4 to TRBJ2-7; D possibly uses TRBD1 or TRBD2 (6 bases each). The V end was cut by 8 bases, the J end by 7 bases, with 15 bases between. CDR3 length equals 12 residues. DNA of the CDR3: TGTGCCAGCGGCCCTGGGGGGCTTGAGCAGTACTTC. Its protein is CASGPGGLEQYF.